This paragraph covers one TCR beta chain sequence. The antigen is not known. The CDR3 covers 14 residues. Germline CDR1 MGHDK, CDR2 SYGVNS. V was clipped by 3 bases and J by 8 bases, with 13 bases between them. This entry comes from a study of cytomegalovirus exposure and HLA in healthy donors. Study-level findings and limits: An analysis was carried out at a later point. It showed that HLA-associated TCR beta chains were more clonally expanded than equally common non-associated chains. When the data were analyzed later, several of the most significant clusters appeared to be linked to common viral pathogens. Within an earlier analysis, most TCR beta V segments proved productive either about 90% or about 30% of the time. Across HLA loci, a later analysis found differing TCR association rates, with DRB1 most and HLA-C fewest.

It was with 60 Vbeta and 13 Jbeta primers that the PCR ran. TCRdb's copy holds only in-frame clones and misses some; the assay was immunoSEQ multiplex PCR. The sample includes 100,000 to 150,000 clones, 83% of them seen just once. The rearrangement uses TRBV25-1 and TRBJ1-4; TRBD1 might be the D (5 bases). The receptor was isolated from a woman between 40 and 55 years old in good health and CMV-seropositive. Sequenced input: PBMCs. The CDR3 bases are TGTGCCAGCAGTGACCCCAGGGATGTAGAAAAACTGTTTTTT. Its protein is CASSDPRDVEKLFF.